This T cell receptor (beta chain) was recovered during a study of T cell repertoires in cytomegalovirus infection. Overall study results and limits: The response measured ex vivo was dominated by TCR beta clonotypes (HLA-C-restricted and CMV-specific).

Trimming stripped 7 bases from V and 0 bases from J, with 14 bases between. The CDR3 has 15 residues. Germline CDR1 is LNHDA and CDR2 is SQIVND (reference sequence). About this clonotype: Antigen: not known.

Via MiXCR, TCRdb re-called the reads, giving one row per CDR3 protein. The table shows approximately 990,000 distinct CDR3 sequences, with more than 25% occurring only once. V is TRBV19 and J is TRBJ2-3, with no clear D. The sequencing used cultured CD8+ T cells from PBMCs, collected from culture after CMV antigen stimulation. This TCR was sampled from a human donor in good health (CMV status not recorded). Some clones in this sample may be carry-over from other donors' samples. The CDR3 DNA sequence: TGTGCCAGTAAGTTGGCAGACCCTAGCACAGATACGCAGTATTTT. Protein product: CASKLADPSTDTQYF.